This T cell receptor (beta chain) derives from a study of T cell responses to AZD1222 COVID-19 vaccine. Study as a whole: Doses given second, at about 4 or about 12 weeks, were pooled.

With respect to this clone: Its cognate antigen is unknown.

Between the trimmed V and J ends, which lost 0 bases and 0 bases, there was a span of 12 bases. The CDR3 contains 16 residues. Per germline, CDR1 SGHRS and CDR2 YFSETQ. Some clones are missing from TCRdb's copy, which holds only in-frame ones; the method was immunoSEQ multiplex PCR. The table has 130,000 or so clones, around 94% seen once. Study-level points and caveats: In the spike-specific TCR repertoire, nearly half reportedly target unmutated variant regions. Dominant CD4 TCR responses targeted spike regions 160-218 and 743-854. Repertoire sampling occurred only after the peak T cell response.

The sequence was collected from an adult in good health. The chain recombines TRBV5-1 with TRBJ1-1; D gene unclear. Sequenced here: peripheral blood, sampled on day 0 of AZD1222 vaccination. The CDR3: CASSLGSLLMNTEAFF. Here the CDR3 DNA reads TGCGCCAGCAGCTTGGGCAGCCTTTTAATGAACACTGAAGCTTTCTTT.